This T cell receptor (beta chain) was documented in a study of graft-versus-host responses after intestinal transplantation. Turning to the study itself: As for transplant type, recipients had multivisceral, liver-intestinal, or isolated intestinal grafts. The study gave all recipients anti-thymocyte globulin induction, then tacrolimus and steroids for 2 to 3 years.

This CDR3 comprises 12 residues. Germline V gene lookup returns CDR1 SGHDT and CDR2 YYEEEE. Deletions cut 4 bases from V and 11 bases from J, with 15 bases between. As for this clone: The target antigen is unknown.

Assay: immunoSEQ multiplex PCR; the TCRdb copy retains only in-frame clones and omits some. This sample yields tens of thousands of clones, of which around 93% are seen a single time; less than 8.5% belongs to the top ten. General observations from the study: Recipient marrow held GvH clones, some first seen in ileum or blood.

The chain is built from TRBV5-6 and TRBJ1-1; D is unclear. The sequencing used unstimulated CD8+ T cells sorted from spleen or lymph node cells, collected before transplant. This TCR came from a human donor who was the organ donor for an intestinal transplant. Written as DNA, the CDR3 is TGTGCCAGCAGCCCAGGCTCAAGCTCCGCTTTCTTT. This sequence encodes CASSPGSSSAFF.